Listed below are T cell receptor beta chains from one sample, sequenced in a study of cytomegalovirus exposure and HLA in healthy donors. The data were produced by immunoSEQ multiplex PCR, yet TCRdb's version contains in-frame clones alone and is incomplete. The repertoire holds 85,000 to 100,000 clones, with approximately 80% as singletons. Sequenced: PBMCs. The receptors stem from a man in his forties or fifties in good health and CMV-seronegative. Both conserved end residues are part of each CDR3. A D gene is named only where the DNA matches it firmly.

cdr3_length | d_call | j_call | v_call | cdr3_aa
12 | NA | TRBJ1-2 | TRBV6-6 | CASSQPGYGYTF
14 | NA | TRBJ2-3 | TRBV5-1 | CASSRQVITDTQYF
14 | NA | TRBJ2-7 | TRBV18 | CASSPPGRGDEQYF
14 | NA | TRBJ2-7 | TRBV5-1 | CASSLQPGSYEQYF
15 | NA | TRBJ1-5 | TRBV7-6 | CASSLDGGFNQPQHF
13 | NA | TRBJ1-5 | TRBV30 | CAWSFGESQPQHF
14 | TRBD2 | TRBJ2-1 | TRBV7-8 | CASSLSGTSLEQFF
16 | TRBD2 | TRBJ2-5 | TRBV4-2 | CASNQEASGSGETQYF
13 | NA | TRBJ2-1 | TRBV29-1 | CSVFKRSYNEQFF
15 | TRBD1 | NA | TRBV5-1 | CASSRGQENSYEQYF
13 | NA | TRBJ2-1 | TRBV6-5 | CASSTQGLNEQFF
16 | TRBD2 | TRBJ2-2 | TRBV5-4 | CASSLALRGGSGELFF
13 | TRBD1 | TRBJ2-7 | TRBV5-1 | CASSLPRGYEQYF
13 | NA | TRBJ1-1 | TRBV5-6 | CASSPDKNTEAFF
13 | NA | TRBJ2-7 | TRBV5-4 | CASGGRGSYEQYF
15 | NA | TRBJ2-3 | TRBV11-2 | CASSLEGRRTDTQYF
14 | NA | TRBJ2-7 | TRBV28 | CASSLAAGTYEQYF
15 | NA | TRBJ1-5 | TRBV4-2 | CASSQEMASNQPQHF
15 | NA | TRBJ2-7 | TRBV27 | CASSYRGAAVGEQYF
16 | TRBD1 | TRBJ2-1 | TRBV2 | CASSPKGAQSDNEQFF
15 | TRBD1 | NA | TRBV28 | CASRDRGRLPYEQYF
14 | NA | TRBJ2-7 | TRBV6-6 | CASSYSEWQDEQYF
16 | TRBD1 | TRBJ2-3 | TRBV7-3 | CASSLTGQGVVDTQYF
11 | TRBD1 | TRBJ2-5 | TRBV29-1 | CSVETGLARYF
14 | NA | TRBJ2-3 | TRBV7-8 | CASSWGTYTDTQYF
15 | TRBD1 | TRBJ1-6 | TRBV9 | CASRGQGKVNSPLHF
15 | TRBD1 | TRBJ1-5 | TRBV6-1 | CASSELGTAGQPQHF
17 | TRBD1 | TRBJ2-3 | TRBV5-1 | CASSLSQGAASTDTQYF
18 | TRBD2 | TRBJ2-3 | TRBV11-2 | CASSFSRGAGGRTDTQYF
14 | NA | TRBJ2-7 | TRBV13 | CASSLVTGAYEQYF
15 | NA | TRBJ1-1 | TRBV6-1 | CASSEFSALATEAFF
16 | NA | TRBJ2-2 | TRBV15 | CATSLDPWPRTGELFF
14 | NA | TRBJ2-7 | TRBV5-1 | CASSLAGPPYEQYF
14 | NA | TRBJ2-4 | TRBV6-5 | CASSPARKKHIQYF
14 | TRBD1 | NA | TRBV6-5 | CASSRTGSSYEQYF
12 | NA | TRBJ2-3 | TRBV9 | CASSPYTDTQYF
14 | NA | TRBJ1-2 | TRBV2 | CASIKDQGNYGYTF
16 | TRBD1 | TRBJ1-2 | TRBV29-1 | CSVLRNRQGESYGYTF
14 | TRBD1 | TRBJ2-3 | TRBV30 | CAWSGGQVPDTQYF
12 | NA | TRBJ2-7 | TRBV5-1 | CASSLPTDEQYF
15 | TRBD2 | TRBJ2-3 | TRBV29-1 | CSVRLAGGSTDTQYF
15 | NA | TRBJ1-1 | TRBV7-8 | CASSLVYGSSAEAFF
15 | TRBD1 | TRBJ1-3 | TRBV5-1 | CASSLSTGLGNTIYF
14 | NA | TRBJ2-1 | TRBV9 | CASSVGGGSREQFF
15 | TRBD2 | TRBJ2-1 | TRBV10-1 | CASSLSGRGDNEQFF
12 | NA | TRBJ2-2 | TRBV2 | CASSTPGGELFF
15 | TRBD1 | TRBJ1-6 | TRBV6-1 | CASSARTGFNSPLHF
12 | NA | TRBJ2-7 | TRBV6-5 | CASSRERSEQYF
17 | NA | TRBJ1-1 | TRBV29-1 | CSVPGESSGRMNTEAFF
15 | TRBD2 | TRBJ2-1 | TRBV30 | CAWSPTSGSYNEQFF